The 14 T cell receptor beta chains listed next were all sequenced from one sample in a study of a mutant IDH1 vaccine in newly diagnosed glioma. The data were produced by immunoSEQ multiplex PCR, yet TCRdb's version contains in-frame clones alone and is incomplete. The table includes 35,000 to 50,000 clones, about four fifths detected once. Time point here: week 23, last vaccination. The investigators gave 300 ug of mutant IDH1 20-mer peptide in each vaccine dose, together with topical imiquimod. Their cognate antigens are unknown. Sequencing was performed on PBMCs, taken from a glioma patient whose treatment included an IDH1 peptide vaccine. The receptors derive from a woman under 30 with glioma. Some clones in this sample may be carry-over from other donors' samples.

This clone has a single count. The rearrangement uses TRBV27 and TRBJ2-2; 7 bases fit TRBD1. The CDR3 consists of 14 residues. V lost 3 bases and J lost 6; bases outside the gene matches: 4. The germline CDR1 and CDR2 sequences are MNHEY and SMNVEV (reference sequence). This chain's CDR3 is CASSFRQGPGELFF. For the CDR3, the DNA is TGTGCCAGCAGTTTCCGACAGGGCCCCGGGGAGCTGTTTTTT.

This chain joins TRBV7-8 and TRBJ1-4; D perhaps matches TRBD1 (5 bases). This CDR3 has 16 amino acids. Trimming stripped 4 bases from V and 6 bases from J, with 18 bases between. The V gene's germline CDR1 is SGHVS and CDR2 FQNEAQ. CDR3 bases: TGTGCCAGCAGCTCTGGTACCCGGGACTACCATGAAAAACTGTTTTTT. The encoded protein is CASSSGTRDYHEKLFF.

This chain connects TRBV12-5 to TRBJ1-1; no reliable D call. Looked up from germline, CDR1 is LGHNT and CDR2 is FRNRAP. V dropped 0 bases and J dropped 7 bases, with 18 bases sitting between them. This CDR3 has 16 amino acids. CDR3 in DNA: TGTGCTAGTGGTTTGGTAGCCCGTCCGCCGGGCCATGAAGCTTTCTTT. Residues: CASGLVARPPGHEAFF.

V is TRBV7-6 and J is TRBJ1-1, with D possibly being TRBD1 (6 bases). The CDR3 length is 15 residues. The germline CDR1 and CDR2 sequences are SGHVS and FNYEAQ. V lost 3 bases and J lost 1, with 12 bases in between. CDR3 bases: TGTGCCAGCAGCTTCTCCCCGGGACAGAACACTGAAGCTTTCTTT. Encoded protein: CASSFSPGQNTEAFF.

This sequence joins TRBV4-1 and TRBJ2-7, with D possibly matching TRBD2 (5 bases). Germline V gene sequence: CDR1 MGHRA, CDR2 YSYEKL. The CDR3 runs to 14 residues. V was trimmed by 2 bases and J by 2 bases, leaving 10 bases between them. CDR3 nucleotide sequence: TGCGCCAGCAGCCAAATACGGGGTCCCTACGAGCAGTACTTC. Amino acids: CASSQIRGPYEQYF.

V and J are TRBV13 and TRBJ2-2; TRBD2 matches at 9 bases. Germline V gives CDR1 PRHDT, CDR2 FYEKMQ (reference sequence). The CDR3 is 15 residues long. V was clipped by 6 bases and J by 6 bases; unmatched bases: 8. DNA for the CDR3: TGTGCCAGCAGTCTCGGCGGGAGGGCCCCCGGGGAGCTGTTTTTT. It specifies CASSLGGRAPGELFF.

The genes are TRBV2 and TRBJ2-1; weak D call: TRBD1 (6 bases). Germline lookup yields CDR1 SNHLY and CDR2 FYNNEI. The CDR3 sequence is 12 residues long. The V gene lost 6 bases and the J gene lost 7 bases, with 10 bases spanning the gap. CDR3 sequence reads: CASSADRNEQFF. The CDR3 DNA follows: TGTGCCAGCAGCGCGGACAGAAATGAGCAGTTCTTC.

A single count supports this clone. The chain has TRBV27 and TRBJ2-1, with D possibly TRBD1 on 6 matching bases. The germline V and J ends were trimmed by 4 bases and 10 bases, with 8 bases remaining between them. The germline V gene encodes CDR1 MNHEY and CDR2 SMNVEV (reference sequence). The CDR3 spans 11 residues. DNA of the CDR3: TGTGCCAGCAGTTGGGGGACAGAGCAGTTCTTC. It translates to CASSWGTEQFF.

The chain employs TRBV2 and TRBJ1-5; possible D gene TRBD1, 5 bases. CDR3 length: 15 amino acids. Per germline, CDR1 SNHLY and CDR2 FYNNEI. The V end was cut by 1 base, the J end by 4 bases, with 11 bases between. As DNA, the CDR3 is TGTGCCAGCAGTGAAGGTCTGGGACCTAATCAGCCCCAGCATTTT. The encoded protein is CASSEGLGPNQPQHF.

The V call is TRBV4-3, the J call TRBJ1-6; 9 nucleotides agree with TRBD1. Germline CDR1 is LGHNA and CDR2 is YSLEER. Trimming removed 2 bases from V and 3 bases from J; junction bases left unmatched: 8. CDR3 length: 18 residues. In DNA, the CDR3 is TGCGCCAGCAGCCAATCCCTCGTGGACAGGGGCTATAATTCACCCCTCCACTTT. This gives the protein CASSQSLVDRGYNSPLHF.

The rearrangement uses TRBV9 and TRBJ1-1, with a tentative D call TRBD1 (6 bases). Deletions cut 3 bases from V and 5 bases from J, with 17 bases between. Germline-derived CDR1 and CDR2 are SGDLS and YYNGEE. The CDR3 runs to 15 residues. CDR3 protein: CASSASTGRETEAFF. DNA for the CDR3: TGTGCCAGCAGCGCCTCCACAGGGCGGGAGACTGAAGCTTTCTTT.

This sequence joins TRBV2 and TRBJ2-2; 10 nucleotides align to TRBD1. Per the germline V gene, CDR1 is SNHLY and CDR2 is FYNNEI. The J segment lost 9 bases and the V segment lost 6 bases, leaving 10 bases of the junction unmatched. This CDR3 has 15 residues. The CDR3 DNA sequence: TGTGCCAGCAGCCCCCGACAGGGGGCCGGCCGGGAGCTGTTTTTT. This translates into CASSPRQGAGRELFF.

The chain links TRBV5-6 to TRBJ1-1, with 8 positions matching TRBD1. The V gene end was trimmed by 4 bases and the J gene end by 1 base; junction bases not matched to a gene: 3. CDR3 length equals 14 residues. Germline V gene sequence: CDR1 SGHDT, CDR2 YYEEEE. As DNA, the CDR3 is TGTGCCAGCAGCGCGGGACAGGCGAACACTGAAGCTTTCTTT. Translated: CASSAGQANTEAFF.

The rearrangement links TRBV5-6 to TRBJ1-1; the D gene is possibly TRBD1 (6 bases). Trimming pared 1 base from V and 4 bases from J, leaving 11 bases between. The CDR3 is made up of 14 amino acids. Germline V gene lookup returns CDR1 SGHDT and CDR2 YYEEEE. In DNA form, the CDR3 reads TGTGCCAGCAGCTTGCCCGGGGGCGGCACTGAAGCTTTCTTT. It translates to CASSLPGGGTEAFF.